Listed here are 8 T cell receptor beta chains from one sample, sequenced in a study of cytomegalovirus exposure and HLA in healthy donors. Profiling relied on immunoSEQ multiplex PCR, and the TCRdb table lists in-frame clones only, not all of them. The profile shows under 60,000 clones, around 90% of them singletons. The specimen sequenced was PBMCs. The source is a woman younger than 45 in good health and CMV-seronegative.

This chain connects TRBV30 to TRBJ2-7; the D is unclear. This CDR3 is 11 amino acids long. Trimming removed 0 bases at V and 5 bases at J, with 5 bases between. Germline loops: CDR1 GTSNPN, CDR2 SVGIG (reference sequence). As DNA, the CDR3 is TGTGCCTGGAGTGTACGGGACGAGCAGTACTTC. It is translated as CAWSVRDEQYF. Complete variable domain (other parts from reference TRBV30 and TRBJ2-7): SQTIHQWPATLVQPVGSPLSLECTVEGTSNPNLYWYRQAAGRGLQLLFYSVGIGQISSEVPQNLSASRPQDRQFILSSKKLLLSDSGFYLCAWSVRDEQYFGPGTRLTVT.

The rearrangement uses TRBV6-4 and TRBJ1-2; TRBD1 might be the D (5 bases). The CDR3 contains 13 residues. The V gene's germline CDR1 is MRHNA and CDR2 SNTAGT. The V and J ends lost 0 bases and 7 bases respectively, with 9 bases between them. CDR3 in DNA: TGTGCCAGCAGTGACTCCGGGGGGGTTGGCTACACCTTC. Its translation: CASSDSGGVGYTF.

This clone was recorded a few times. The chain combines TRBV18 with TRBJ2-7, with 12 bases identical to TRBD2. This CDR3 has 17 amino acids. J gave up 2 bases and V 0 bases, and 5 bases lay outside the gene matches. Germline V gives CDR1 KGHSH, CDR2 LQKENI. The CDR3 region has the DNA TGTGCCAGCTCACCACCCCAGAGACTAGCGGGAGCCTACGAGCAGTACTTC. Encoded protein: CASSPPQRLAGAYEQYF.

The chain is built from TRBV30 and TRBJ1-4; TRBD1 might be the D (5 bases). The CDR3 extends over 13 amino acids. V lost 2 bases and J lost 7, with 11 bases in between. The V gene's germline CDR1 is GTSNPN and CDR2 SVGIG (reference sequence). The CDR3 DNA is TGTGCCTGGAGTAGAAGGGGTCCTGAAAAACTGTTTTTT. Translated: CAWSRRGPEKLFF.

The chain combines TRBV28 with TRBJ1-2, with 7 nucleotides matching TRBD1. The V segment lost 4 bases and the J segment 3 bases; nucleotides outside the gene matches: 17. The CDR3 totals 18 residues. Germline V CDR1 and CDR2: MDHEN, SYDVKM. The CDR3 DNA is TGTGCCAGCAGTTCCTTGCTACGACAGGGAGAGGGCTACTATGGCTACACCTTC. Residues: CASSSLLRQGEGYYGYTF.

The rearrangement links TRBV5-1 to TRBJ2-2; D possibly corresponds to TRBD2 (6 bases). V was clipped by 2 bases and J by 6 bases, with 14 bases between them. CDR1 and CDR2 from the germline V gene are SGHRS and YFSETQ. This CDR3 has 15 residues. The DNA of the CDR3 is TGCGCCAGCAGCTTAGGGGCCGGAGGGCCCGGGGAGCTGTTTTTT. It specifies CASSLGAGGPGELFF.

This clone was counted a single time. The chain carries TRBV11-2 and TRBJ1-2; D might be TRBD1 (6 bases). The length of the CDR3 is 15 residues. Germline assignment: CDR1 SGHAT and CDR2 FQNNGV. Between the trimmed V and J ends, which lost 3 bases and 4 bases, there was a span of 15 bases. The DNA for the CDR3 is TGTGCCAGCAGCTTCCCGGGACACTCCTTCTATGGCTACACCTTC. It translates to CASSFPGHSFYGYTF.

The genes are TRBV7-9 and TRBJ1-2, with no clear D. This CDR3 is 14 amino acids long. The germline CDR1 and CDR2 sequences are SEHNR and FQNEAQ (reference sequence). Trimming stripped 6 bases from V and 8 bases from J, with 19 bases between. As DNA, the CDR3 is TGTGCCAGCAGTGACGGACCGTCCCGAGGGGGCTACACCTTC. Translation: CASSDGPSRGGYTF.